A single sample gave rise to the 24 T cell receptor beta chains below, sequenced in a study of response to subunit inactivated influenza vaccine. TCRdb used MiXCR to reprocess the RT-PCR reads, holding one entry per CDR3 protein. The sample holds about 570,000 distinct CDR3 sequences; about 11% are singletons and the top ten take approximately 11%. These data were also reused for a study on T cells expressing NK-cell markers. That paper states: In generating TCR beta cDNA, 5'RACE template switching with UMIs was used.

The source material was PBMCs from blood, sampled on the day of vaccination. Source of these receptors: a man aged 50 or older who received an inactivated influenza vaccine.

This chain uses TRBV20-1 with TRBJ2-3, with 9 bases identical to TRBD2. Germline lookup yields CDR1 DFQATT and CDR2 SNEGSKA (reference sequence). V lost 0 bases, J lost 2 bases, and 6 bases stayed unmatched. The CDR3 totals 16 residues. The CDR3 protein is CSARDLAGGDTDTQYF. The DNA of the CDR3 is TGCAGTGCTAGAGATTTGGCGGGGGGGGACACAGATACGCAGTATTTT.

This chain connects TRBV5-6 to TRBJ2-1; D remains ambiguous. Germline assignment: CDR1 SGHDT and CDR2 YYEEEE. Trimming pared 0 bases from V and 0 bases from J, leaving 7 bases between. This CDR3 region has 15 residues. The CDR3 loop reads CASSLVLTSYNEQFF. The CDR3 region has the DNA TGTGCCAGCAGCTTGGTCCTCACCTCCTACAATGAGCAGTTCTTC. Full variable domain (missing parts from reference TRBV5-6 and TRBJ2-1): DAGVTQSPTHLIKTRGQQVTLRCSPKSGHDTVSWYQQALGQGPQFIFQYYEEEERQRGNFPDRFSGHQFPNYSSELNVNALLLGDSALYLCASSLVLTSYNEQFFGPGTRLTVL.

This clonotype has more than one count but fewer than ten. This chain joins TRBV4-2 and TRBJ2-7; weak D call: TRBD1 (6 bases). CDR3 length: 18 residues. The germline V gene has CDR1 LGHNA and CDR2 YNFKEQ. Trimming left V 0 bases short and J 2 bases short, with 20 bases between. The DNA of the CDR3 is TGTGCCAGCAGCCAAGACCTCCTAAGACAGGTCACGGCCTACGAGCAGTACTTC. This codes for CASSQDLLRQVTAYEQYF.

This clonotype occurred a few times. This sequence joins TRBV5-5 and TRBJ2-1, with D perhaps being TRBD1 or TRBD2 (5 bases each). The V and J ends lost 0 bases and 3 bases respectively, with 13 bases between them. The CDR3 length is 16 residues. Germline V gene lookup returns CDR1 SGHKS and CDR2 YYEKEE (reference sequence). The CDR3, as DNA: TGTGCCAGCAGCTTGGAGACTGGGGGTCTCTACAATGAGCAGTTCTTC. Protein sequence: CASSLETGGLYNEQFF.

This clonotype was seen only a few times. The rearrangement uses TRBV11-2 and TRBJ2-5; perhaps TRBD1 as D (6 bases). The CDR3 spans 14 residues. The germline V gene has CDR1 SGHAT and CDR2 FQNNGV. Trimming pared 5 bases from V and 4 bases from J, leaving 14 bases between. DNA for the CDR3: TGTGCCAGCAGCCCAGGGACACCAGGAGAGACCCAGTACTTC. Its protein product is CASSPGTPGETQYF.

This chain's CDR3 is CAISVRDSNEQFF. CDR3 sequence (DNA): TGTGCCATCAGTGTCCGGGACTCCAATGAGCAGTTCTTC. The V and J genes are TRBV10-3 and TRBJ2-1; possible D gene TRBD2, 6 bases. V was cut by 4 bases and J by 6 bases, with 10 bases left in between. CDR1 is ENHRY, CDR2 SYGVKD, per germline. The CDR3 contains 13 residues.

This clonotype was observed a few times. The CDR3 reads CASSFAGSTYEQYF. The CDR3 DNA sequence: TGCGCCAGCAGCTTTGCGGGGTCGACCTACGAGCAGTACTTC. The chain couples TRBV5-1 to TRBJ2-7; D might be TRBD2 (6 bases). The CDR3 spans 14 residues. Germline-derived CDR1 and CDR2 are SGHRS and YFSETQ. V dropped 2 bases and J dropped 2 bases, with 11 bases sitting between them.

This clonotype was observed at least ten times. The chain has TRBV6-5 and TRBJ1-1, with D uncertain. There are 15 residues in the CDR3. Germline loops: CDR1 MNHEY, CDR2 SVGAGI. V lost 0 bases, J lost 0 bases, and 8 bases lay in between. The CDR3 sequence: CASSYSTRMNTEAFF. DNA for the CDR3: TGTGCCAGCAGTTACTCGACCAGAATGAACACTGAAGCTTTCTTT.

This clonotype was detected a few times. The genes are TRBV14 and TRBJ2-7; the match to TRBD1 covers 7 bases. The length of the CDR3 is 15 residues. The ends lost 0 bases at V and 1 base at J; junction bases unmatched: 3. CDR1 is SGHDN, CDR2 FVKESK, per germline. CDR3 residues: CASSQEDRSSYEQYF. The CDR3 DNA is TGTGCCAGCAGCCAAGAGGACAGGAGTTCCTACGAGCAGTACTTC. The full variable domain, completed using reference TRBV14 and TRBJ2-7, is EAGVTQFPSHSVIEKGQTVTLRCDPISGHDNLYWYRRVMGKEIKFLLHFVKESKQDESGMPNNRFLAERTGGTYSTLKVQPAELEDSGVYFCASSQEDRSSYEQYFGPGTRLTVT.

This clonotype was counted between two and nine times. The chain employs TRBV4-3 and TRBJ1-4; unclear D gene. The ends were cut back, 0 bases at V and 10 bases at J, with 15 bases in the middle. CDR1 LGHNA and CDR2 YSLEER come from the germline V gene. The CDR3 contains 15 residues. The CDR3 reads CASSQDRGYRAKLFF. The CDR3 nucleotides read TGCGCCAGCAGCCAAGATCGGGGTTATCGGGCAAAACTGTTTTTT.

This clonotype was counted ten times or more. One junction end does not reproduce the germline sequence, and a read error may be involved. J is TRBJ2-5 and V is TRBV18, with D unresolved. Germline lookup yields CDR1 KGHSH and CDR2 LQKENI. The CDR3 has 13 amino acids. The CDR3 coding sequence is TGCGCCAGCAGCCCCCGGGCCCAAGAGACCCAGTACTTC. It translates to CASSPRAQETQYF.

The CDR3 region has the DNA TGTGCCAGCAGGACCCGGACCCCCGATGCCAAAGATACGCAGTATTTT. It encodes CASRTRTPDAKDTQYF. The rearrangement joins TRBV27 to TRBJ2-3; D uncertain. Germline V CDR1 and CDR2: MNHEY, SMNVEV (reference sequence). Trimming left V 6 bases short and J 5 bases short, with 21 bases between. The CDR3 is 16 residues long.

V and J are TRBV5-4 and TRBJ2-1; 9 positions agree with TRBD1. V was clipped by 1 base and J by 8 bases; unmatched bases: 7. The CDR3 is 15 residues long. Germline CDR1 is SGHNT and CDR2 is YYREEE (reference sequence). CDR3 in amino acids: CASSLYRGHSYEQFF. The CDR3 DNA sequence: TGTGCCAGCAGCTTGTACAGGGGGCATAGCTATGAGCAGTTCTTC.

The chain couples TRBV7-3 to TRBJ2-6; D is perhaps TRBD2 (5 bases). The CDR3 spans 18 residues. The germline V and J ends were trimmed by 0 bases and 0 bases, with 12 bases remaining between them. Germline CDR1 is SGHTA and CDR2 is FQGTGA. This chain's CDR3 is CASSLTLPGSSGANVLTF. The CDR3 coding sequence is TGTGCCAGCAGCTTAACTCTCCCGGGGTCCTCTGGGGCCAACGTCCTGACTTTC.

V and J are TRBV6-2 or TRBV6-3 and TRBJ2-1; possible D gene TRBD2, 6 bases. CDR1 is MNHEY and CDR2 is SVGEGT in the germline V gene. The ends were cut back, 0 bases at V and 4 bases at J, with 16 bases in the middle. The CDR3 is 17 residues long. This CDR3 is CASSYSMVVGLYNEQFF. CDR3 DNA sequence: TGTGCCAGCAGTTACTCGATGGTAGTCGGACTATACAATGAGCAGTTCTTC.

The V call is TRBV3-1, the J call TRBJ2-2; 8 nucleotides agree with TRBD1. This CDR3 region has 16 residues. The germline V gene encodes CDR1 LGHDT and CDR2 YNNKEL (reference sequence). J was trimmed by 3 bases and V by 1 base; bases with no gene match: 4. The DNA for the CDR3 is TGTGCCAGCAGCCAAGTCAGGGGGCTTGACACCGGGGAGCTGTTTTTT. Its translation: CASSQVRGLDTGELFF.

This rearrangement joins TRBV12-3 or TRBV12-4 to TRBJ2-2; TRBD2 is a possible D gene (7 bases). This CDR3 is 16 amino acids long. Trimming left V 4 bases short and J 7 bases short, with 19 bases between. DNA for the CDR3: TGTGCCAGCAGTTCCTGGGGGGGGGCGGTGGTCGGGGAGCTGTTTTTT. It encodes CASSSWGGAVVGELFF.

This chain joins TRBV20-1 and TRBJ2-3, with TRBD2 identical over 7 bases. Unmatched junction bases numbered 12, after V lost 1 base and J lost 2 bases. The CDR3 is 17 amino acids. Germline lookup yields CDR1 DFQATT and CDR2 SNEGSKA (reference sequence). The CDR3 bases are TGCAGTGCTAGAGGCCCCCCCGGGACTACCCACACAGATACGCAGTATTTT. It yields the protein CSARGPPGTTHTDTQYF.

This clonotype has a handful of counts. The V gene is TRBV4-2, the J gene TRBJ1-5, with 9 positions matching TRBD1. After removal of 4 bases from V and 3 bases from J, the junction contained 7 bases not matched to a gene. There are 16 residues in the CDR3. The germline V gene encodes CDR1 LGHNA and CDR2 YNFKEQ. The CDR3 loop reads CASSLAGTGNNQPQHF. CDR3 bases: TGTGCCAGCAGCCTAGCCGGGACAGGGAACAATCAGCCCCAGCATTTT.

The table lists this clonotype with many counts. The rearrangement joins TRBV5-4 to TRBJ2-2; possibly TRBD2 for D (6 bases). Germline V gene sequence: CDR1 SGHNT, CDR2 YYREEE (reference sequence). Trimming cost V 2 bases and J 9 bases, with 17 bases left between them. The CDR3 runs to 15 residues. The CDR3 DNA follows: TGTGCCAGCAGCTTAGGCTCTAGCGCCCCCCGGGAGCTGTTTTTT. Translation: CASSLGSSAPRELFF.

This clonotype turned up a few times. CDR3: CSARPGGRVNYGYTF. The CDR3 DNA is TGCAGTGCTAGACCTGGGGGCAGGGTGAACTATGGCTACACCTTC. The rearrangement links TRBV20-1 to TRBJ1-2; D might be TRBD1 (6 bases). The CDR3 has 15 amino acids. Germline assignment: CDR1 DFQATT and CDR2 SNEGSKA (reference sequence). The V end was cut by 2 bases, the J end by 2 bases, with 15 bases between.

The table lists this clonotype with many counts. The J gene is TRBJ2-3, the V gene TRBV28, with 9 bases that match TRBD2. This CDR3 spans 15 amino acids. The V gene's germline CDR1 is MDHEN and CDR2 SYDVKM. V dropped 5 bases and J dropped 2; count of bases not matched to a gene: 5. The CDR3 loop is CASSRLADDTDTQYF. The CDR3 region has the DNA TGTGCCAGCAGTCGACTAGCGGACGACACAGATACGCAGTATTTT.

At least ten counts were recorded for this clonotype. V is TRBV12-3 or TRBV12-4 and J is TRBJ1-5, with no clear D. V shed 8 bases and J shed 3 bases, with 8 bases lying between them. The CDR3 loop spans 12 amino acids. The DNA for the CDR3 is TGTGCCAGCGCCACGAACAATCAGCCCCAGCATTTT. Protein sequence: CASATNNQPQHF.

The chain carries TRBV18 and TRBJ2-7, with 8 bases matching TRBD1. The CDR3 contains 15 residues. With 6 bases clipped from V and 6 bases from J, the junction kept 13 bases outside the gene matches. Germline V lookup: CDR1 KGHSH, CDR2 LQKENI. CDR3 coding DNA: TGTGCCAGCTCCTTTACTCAAACCGACAGGGGCGAGCAGTACTTC. It yields the protein CASSFTQTDRGEQYF.